The source of this TCR beta chain is a study of blood T cell repertoires in COVID-19. Turning to the study itself: Whether acute or convalescent, the COVID-19 samples came from the United States, Italy and Spain.

CDR3 length: 15 amino acids. CDR1 and CDR2 from the germline V gene are LNHDA and SQIVND (reference sequence). Losses at the gene ends were 5 bases for V and 2 bases for J; bases not matched to a gene: 2. TCRdb keeps only in-frame clones here, not all; method: immunoSEQ multiplex PCR. The profile shows tens of thousands of clones, about 75% of them singletons. The sequence came from a man at least 80 years old with active or convalescent COVID-19. Specimen: peripheral blood. The gene calls are TRBV19 and TRBJ2-6; TRBD1 agrees at 8 bases. The CDR3 bases are TGTGCCAGTAGTCGACAGGGGACTGGGGCCAACGTCCTGACTTTC. This translates into CASSRQGTGANVLTF.